The next 32 T cell receptor beta chains were all read from a single sample in a study of CD8 T cells in Susac syndrome. The RNA, about 0.5 to 1 ug, was put through reverse transcription using random hexamers. TCRdb recomputed calls from the immunoSEQ multiplex PCR reads with MiXCR, one row per CDR3 protein. The sample consists of about 80,000 distinct CDR3 sequences, 95% to 97% of them appearing once. Sequencing used CD8+ T cells from PBMCs. Source of these receptors: a human donor with Susac syndrome.

The rearrangement joins TRBV11-1 to TRBJ2-1; D is possibly TRBD2 (7 bases). The CDR3 sequence is 15 residues long. Per the germline V gene, CDR1 is SGHAT and CDR2 is FQDESV (reference sequence). The V end was cut by 8 bases, the J end by 4 bases, with 18 bases between. CDR3 residues: CASGRRGAPYNEQFF. Written as DNA, the CDR3 is TGTGCCAGCGGGAGACGGGGGGCTCCATACAATGAGCAGTTCTTC. The variable domain in full, with the rest retrieved from reference TRBV11-1 and TRBJ2-1, is EAEVAQSPRYKITEKSQAVAFWCDPISGHATLYWYRQILGQGPELLVQFQDESVVDDSQLPKDRFSAERLKGVDSTLKIQPAELGDSAMYLCASGRRGAPYNEQFFGPGTRLTVL.

In its sample, this clonotype was seen once. This chain connects TRBV23-1 to TRBJ2-5, with TRBD1 as a possible D gene (5 bases). TRBV23-1 is identified as an open reading frame with a role that is uncertain. This CDR3 has 16 amino acids. Trimming cost V 0 bases and J 1 base, with 12 bases left between them. Written as DNA, the CDR3 is TGCGCCAGCAGTCAATCGGGGCAGAATACCCAAGAGACCCAGTACTTC. Translating it yields CASSQSGQNTQETQYF.

The CDR3 DNA is TGTGCCAGCAGCTTATCAGACAACCACGAGCAGTACGTC. Its protein product is CASSLSDNHEQYV. The V call is TRBV7-9, the J call TRBJ2-7; no reliable D call. Between the trimmed V and J ends, which lost 2 bases and 5 bases, there was a span of 10 bases. CDR1 is SEHNR, CDR2 FQNEAQ, per germline (reference sequence). The CDR3 extends over 13 amino acids.

The chain combines TRBV29-1 with TRBJ2-7, with a tentative D call TRBD2 (6 bases). Trimming removed 6 bases from V and 2 bases from J, with 17 bases in between. CDR3 length: 14 amino acids. Germline values: CDR1 SQVTM, CDR2 ANQGSEA. The CDR3 nucleotides are TGCAGCGTCCTAAGGCGGGAAAGGCCCTACGAGCAGTACTTC. Translated, it gives CSVLRRERPYEQYF.

The DNA of the CDR3 is TGTGCCAGCAGTGCAGGTGTTTACGAGCAGTACGTC. Translated, it gives CASSAGVYEQYV. The rearrangement joins TRBV2 to TRBJ2-7, with no clear D. This CDR3 spans 12 amino acids. V was shortened by 4 bases and J by 4 bases, with 8 bases between the two germline ends. Germline CDR1 SNHLY, CDR2 FYNNEI.

This rearrangement joins TRBV20-1 to TRBJ2-7, with D tentatively TRBD2 (6 bases). Trimming pared 3 bases from V and 1 base from J, leaving 19 bases between. The CDR3 has 16 residues. CDR1 is DFQATT, CDR2 SNEGSKA, per germline (reference sequence). The CDR3 spells CSARVAGWILSYEQYF. For the CDR3, the DNA is TGCAGTGCTAGGGTGGCGGGGTGGATCCTTTCCTACGAGCAGTACTTC.

J is TRBJ2-7 and V is TRBV6-2 or TRBV6-3, with D perhaps matching TRBD2 (5 bases). The ends were cut back, 8 bases at V and 1 base at J, with 9 bases in the middle. Germline assignment: CDR1 MNHEY and CDR2 SVGEGT. The CDR3 loop spans 12 amino acids. This chain's CDR3 is CASEGKSYEQYF. For the CDR3, the DNA is TGTGCCAGCGAGGGCAAATCCTACGAGCAGTACTTC.

The chain employs TRBV3-1 and TRBJ1-3, with D tentatively TRBD1 (5 bases). CDR1 is LGHDT, CDR2 YNNKEL, per germline (reference sequence). This CDR3 is 16 amino acids long. The V gene lost 1 base and the J gene lost 0 bases, with 10 bases spanning the gap. The CDR3 loop is CASSQVPGYSGNTIYF. The CDR3 DNA is TGTGCCAGCAGCCAAGTCCCAGGGTACTCTGGAAACACCATATATTTT.

The chain couples TRBV14 to TRBJ2-5; TRBD2 agrees at 8 bases. The CDR3 is 16 amino acids. Per germline, CDR1 SGHDN and CDR2 FVKESK. J gave up 5 bases and V 2 bases, and 10 bases lay outside the gene matches. The CDR3: CASSQMTGGPEETQYF. The CDR3 DNA reads as TGTGCCAGCAGCCAAATGACGGGAGGGCCCGAGGAGACCCAGTACTTC.

The chain employs TRBV5-6 and TRBJ2-7; tentative D call: TRBD1 (5 bases). Germline V CDR1 and CDR2: SGHDT, YYEEEE. The CDR3 is 19 amino acids. Trimming removed 0 bases at V and 0 bases at J, with 22 bases between. This CDR3 is CASSLAIRWGAGGSYEQYF. For the CDR3, the DNA is TGTGCCAGCAGCTTGGCCATCCGGTGGGGCGCAGGCGGCTCCTACGAGCAGTACTTC.

V gene TRBV9 combines with J gene TRBJ1-1, with D hard to call. The length of the CDR3 is 11 residues. Germline-derived CDR1 and CDR2 are SGDLS and YYNGEE. Trimming shortened V by 4 bases and J by 10 bases, and 11 bases separated the two germline ends. For the CDR3, the DNA is TGTGCCAGCAGCTCCCGGGATGGAGCTTTCTTT. The encoded protein is CASSSRDGAFF.

This chain connects TRBV25-1 to TRBJ2-5, with TRBD2 as a possible D gene (5 bases). The V and J ends lost 2 bases and 2 bases respectively, with 9 bases between them. Per germline, CDR1 MGHDK and CDR2 SYGVNS. This CDR3 is built from 14 residues. The chain's CDR3 is CASSELGEQETQYF. Written as DNA, the CDR3 is TGTGCCAGCAGTGAACTTGGGGAGCAAGAGACCCAGTACTTC. The whole variable domain, filled in from reference TRBV25-1 and TRBJ2-5, reads EADIYQTPRYLVIGTGKKITLECSQTMGHDKMYWYQQDPGMELHLIHYSYGVNSTEKGDLSSESTVSRIRTEHFPLTLESARPSHTSQYLCASSELGEQETQYFGPGTRLLVL.

The DNA of the CDR3 is TGTGCCAGCAGCGCAACGGACAGGGAGTTAAGTATTCGCTACACCTTC. Translation: CASSATDRELSIRYTF. The rearrangement joins TRBV9 to TRBJ1-2, with TRBD1 matching over 8 bases. This CDR3 has 16 amino acids. The J segment lost 9 bases and the V segment lost 3 bases, leaving 16 bases of the junction unmatched. In germline, CDR1 is SGDLS, CDR2 YYNGEE.

The chain uses TRBV9 and TRBJ2-2; maybe TRBD1 (7 bases). The CDR3 has 16 residues. V was trimmed by 2 bases and J by 4 bases, leaving 15 bases between them. Germline loops: CDR1 SGDLS, CDR2 YYNGEE. The CDR3 DNA follows: TGTGCCAGCAGCGTCCGGGCAGGGGGGAGCACCGGGGAGCTGTTTTTT. It codes for CASSVRAGGSTGELFF.

This chain connects TRBV4-3 to TRBJ1-4; TRBD1 agrees at 8 bases. The CDR3 is made up of 15 amino acids. Germline-derived CDR1 and CDR2 are LGHNA and YSLEER. Losses at the gene ends were 4 bases for V and 5 bases for J; bases not matched to a gene: 6. CDR3 nucleotide sequence: TGCGCCAGCAGCCTAGGGACAGGATCAAATGAAAAACTGTTTTTT. This encodes CASSLGTGSNEKLFF.

The chain is built from TRBV4-3 and TRBJ2-5, with D unclear. Germline assignment: CDR1 LGHNA and CDR2 YSLEER. The CDR3 extends over 15 amino acids. V shed 0 bases and J shed 1 base, with 9 bases lying between them. The CDR3, as DNA: TGCGCCAGCAGCCAAGATAGGGCAGGCCAAGAGACCCAGTACTTC. Translating gives CASSQDRAGQETQYF.

The rearrangement links TRBV21-1 to TRBJ2-4. TRBV21-1 is shown as a pseudogene. This CDR3 region has 16 residues. The chain's CDR3 is CASSKWGGEGKNIQYF. As DNA, the CDR3 is TGTGCCAGCAGCAAATGGGGTGGAGAAGGCAAAAACATTCAGTACTTC.

V is TRBV20-1 and J is TRBJ1-2, with D perhaps matching TRBD1 (6 bases). Germline V gene data show CDR1 as DFQATT and CDR2 as SNEGSKA (reference sequence). The CDR3 consists of 17 residues. Trimming stripped 2 bases from V and 1 base from J, with 20 bases between. In DNA form, the CDR3 reads TGCAGTGCTAGACGTGGACAGTCTACCAGGGGTAACTATGGCTACACCTTC. Translating it yields CSARRGQSTRGNYGYTF.

This chain joins TRBV5-1 and TRBJ2-3, with 7 bases fitting TRBD1. Germline-derived CDR1 and CDR2 are SGHRS and YFSETQ. V lost 4 bases and J lost 4; bases outside the gene matches: 9. The CDR3 sequence is 15 residues long. The CDR3 loop is CASSVTGWIPDTQYF. The CDR3 nucleotides read TGCGCCAGCAGCGTGACAGGGTGGATCCCAGATACGCAGTATTTT.

The rearrangement uses TRBV29-1 and TRBJ2-2; D may be TRBD1 (5 bases). The CDR3 is 14 residues long. Trimming pared 4 bases from V and 3 bases from J, leaving 12 bases between. Germline CDR1 SQVTM, CDR2 ANQGSEA. This CDR3 is CSVVGQGYTGELFF. CDR3 sequence (DNA): TGCAGCGTTGTAGGGCAGGGCTACACCGGGGAGCTGTTTTTT.

The gene calls are TRBV29-1 and TRBJ2-2, with D perhaps matching TRBD1 (6 bases). This CDR3 is built from 15 residues. Trimming cost V 1 base and J 4 bases, with 13 bases left between them. Germline-derived CDR1 and CDR2 are SQVTM and ANQGSEA. CDR3 DNA: TGCAGCGTTGAAGGGGGCAGGGGTGGCACCGGGGAGCTGTTTTTT. This translates into CSVEGGRGGTGELFF.

The sample holds one count of this clonotype. The V and J genes are TRBV20-1 and TRBJ2-1; D unclear. The CDR3 is 16 residues long. V gave up 0 bases and J gave up 0 bases, with 12 bases separating them. From germline, CDR1 is DFQATT and CDR2 SNEGSKA (reference sequence). The CDR3 nucleotides are TGCAGTGCTAGAGATAGGGTGGAGAGCTCCTACAATGAGCAGTTCTTC. Its translation is CSARDRVESSYNEQFF.

This clonotype was counted a single time. This chain joins TRBV6-4 and TRBJ2-6; D is undetermined. Deletions cut 0 bases from V and 0 bases from J, with 3 bases between. The CDR3 has 15 amino acids. Germline V gene data show CDR1 as MRHNA and CDR2 as SNTAGT. The CDR3 spells CASSDSHSGANVLTF. In DNA form, the CDR3 reads TGTGCCAGCAGTGACTCACACTCTGGGGCCAACGTCCTGACTTTC.

This chain uses TRBV29-1 with TRBJ2-4, with TRBD1 as a possible D gene (6 bases). Deletions cut 4 bases from V and 1 base from J, with 23 bases between. CDR1 and CDR2 (germline): SQVTM, ANQGSEA. This CDR3 region has 18 residues. The CDR3: CSVVLHDRPYSAKNIQYF. CDR3 nucleotide sequence: TGCAGCGTTGTTCTGCACGACAGGCCTTATTCGGCCAAAAACATTCAGTACTTC.

V gene TRBV6-2 or TRBV6-3 combines with J gene TRBJ1-2; no definite D call. The V end was cut by 5 bases, the J end by 1 base, with 8 bases between. There are 13 residues in the CDR3. The germline V gene encodes CDR1 MNHEY and CDR2 SVGEGT. The CDR3 sequence: CASSTGLNYGYTF. In nucleotides, the CDR3 is TGTGCCAGCAGTACGGGTCTTAACTATGGCTACACCTTC.

CDR3 sequence: CSPRAPYTEAFF. CDR3 coding DNA: TGCAGTCCGAGGGCCCCTTACACTGAAGCTTTCTTT. The genes are TRBV20-1 and TRBJ1-1; D unresolved. In germline, CDR1 is DFQATT, CDR2 SNEGSKA (reference sequence). The V end lost 8 bases, the J end lost 3 bases, and 13 bases lay between the germline ends. The CDR3 is 12 amino acids.

This clonotype was recorded once. The chain carries TRBV19 and TRBJ2-3; 7 bases match TRBD1. Per the germline V gene, CDR1 is LNHDA and CDR2 is SQIVND (reference sequence). The CDR3 sequence is 14 residues long. The V and J ends lost 9 bases and 4 bases, in that order; junction bases with no gene match: 10. CDR3 bases: TGTGCCAGCCGACAGGGTCAACGAGCAGATACGCAGTATTTT. It encodes CASRQGQRADTQYF.

The V and J genes are TRBV5-1 and TRBJ2-2; 9 positions match TRBD1. From germline, CDR1 is SGHRS and CDR2 YFSETQ. J was trimmed by 3 bases and V by 4 bases; bases with no gene match: 13. The CDR3 totals 18 residues. Here the CDR3 reads CASSPYPDRDRDTGELFF. The CDR3 nucleotides read TGCGCCAGCAGCCCCTACCCCGACAGGGACAGGGACACCGGGGAGCTGTTTTTT.

This clonotype came up once. The chain links TRBV27 to TRBJ1-1; 7 nucleotides match TRBD1. Germline values: CDR1 MNHEY, CDR2 SMNVEV (reference sequence). The CDR3 is made up of 16 amino acids. Trimming took 0 bases from V and 4 from J; bases not matched to a gene: 8. The CDR3 here is CASSLSGETGATEAFF. The CDR3 DNA follows: TGTGCCAGCAGTTTATCGGGAGAAACAGGGGCCACTGAAGCTTTCTTT.

The genes are TRBV29-1 and TRBJ2-5; D ambiguous. The V gene's germline CDR1 is SQVTM and CDR2 ANQGSEA. There are 14 residues in the CDR3. V was clipped by 2 bases and J by 1 base, with 11 bases between them. The CDR3 loop is CSVENGQLQETQYF. For the CDR3, the DNA is TGCAGCGTTGAAAACGGCCAGCTCCAAGAGACCCAGTACTTC.

The chain has TRBV7-2 and TRBJ2-5; 13 nucleotides agree with TRBD2. With V trimmed by 3 bases and J by 2 bases, 0 bases remained unmatched. The CDR3 has 15 amino acids. From germline, CDR1 is SGHTA and CDR2 FQGNSA. The CDR3, as DNA: TGTGCCAGCAGCTTGGGACTAGCGGGACAAGAGACCCAGTACTTC. It specifies CASSLGLAGQETQYF.

This chain joins TRBV7-9 and TRBJ2-1; 8 bases are shared with TRBD1. The V segment lost 3 bases and the J segment 11 bases; nucleotides outside the gene matches: 6. The CDR3 covers 13 residues. The germline V gene has CDR1 SEHNR and CDR2 FQNEAQ (reference sequence). The CDR3 DNA sequence: TGTGCCAGCAGCTTCCCGGACAGGGAGAAGCAGTTCTTC. This encodes CASSFPDREKQFF.